The clone carrying this TCR beta chain turned up a few times. Antigen: not known. This sample stems from a study of T-cell reconstitution after alpha-beta-depleted transplantation in children. General study findings and limits: Approximately two months post-transplant, alpha-beta T cells reportedly originated from several hundred expanded graft clones. After one year, T-cell counts and TCRbeta diversity mostly came from new T cells. Recipient T cells and thymic progenitors that survived gave rise to the high TCRbeta diversity observed at day 60 in some patients.

Unique molecular identifiers featured in how the TCRbeta library was prepared. MiXCR, run by TCRdb on the PCR reads, gives a single entry per CDR3 protein. This table holds hundreds of thousands of distinct CDR3 sequences, roughly 15% found once. Source: PBMCs, mostly from graft donor cells, taken 360 days after TCRalphabeta/CD19-depleted stem cell transplant. The TCR was taken from a male patient between 2 and 10 years old who had a stem cell transplant for acute lymphoblastic leukemia, so the T cells may come from the graft donor.

CDR3 sequence: CSASLAGFQWEQFF. In nucleotides, the CDR3 is TGCAGTGCTAGTCTAGCGGGATTTCAATGGGAGCAGTTCTTC. This chain links TRBV20-1 with TRBJ2-1, with TRBD2 matching over 9 bases. The V gene end was trimmed by 3 bases and the J gene end by 10 bases; junction bases not matched to a gene: 10. The CDR3 has 14 amino acids. Germline assignment: CDR1 DFQATT and CDR2 SNEGSKA (reference sequence).